This T cell receptor (beta chain) was recovered during a study of cytomegalovirus exposure and HLA in healthy donors. V lost 0 bases and J 3 bases, leaving 9 bases between the germline ends. The V gene's germline CDR1 is SGHDT and CDR2 YYEEEE. This CDR3 has 14 residues. Broader study findings: TCR beta V- and J-gene trimming was later associated with a missense DCLRE1C variant. In a later analysis, compared with equally common non-associated chains, HLA-associated beta chains were more expanded.

This clone was seen more than once but under ten times. What it binds is unknown. The PCR had 60 Vbeta and 13 Jbeta primers. Produced via immunoSEQ multiplex PCR; TCRdb's table is partial and in-frame only. The table shows 130,000 to 150,000 clones, with about three fifths occurring only once. The specimen sequenced was PBMCs. This clonotype was obtained from a woman aged 30 to 39 in good health and CMV-seropositive. The J gene is TRBJ1-1, the V gene TRBV5-6; D is perhaps TRBD1 (5 bases). The CDR3 reads CASSLASRDTEAFF. As DNA, the CDR3 is TGTGCCAGCAGCTTGGCCAGCAGGGACACTGAAGCTTTCTTT.